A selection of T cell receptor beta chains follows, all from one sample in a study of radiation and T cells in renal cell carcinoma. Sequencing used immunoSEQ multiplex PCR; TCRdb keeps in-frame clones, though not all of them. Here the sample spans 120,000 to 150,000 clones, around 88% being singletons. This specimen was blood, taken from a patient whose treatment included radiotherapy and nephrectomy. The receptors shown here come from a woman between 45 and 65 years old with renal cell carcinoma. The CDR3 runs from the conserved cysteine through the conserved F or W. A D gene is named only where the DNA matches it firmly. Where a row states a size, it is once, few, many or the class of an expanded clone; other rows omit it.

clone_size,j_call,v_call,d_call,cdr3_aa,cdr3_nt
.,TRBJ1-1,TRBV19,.,CASSIFGTEAFF,TGTGCCAGTAGTATTTTTGGCACTGAAGCTTTCTTT
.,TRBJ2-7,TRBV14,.,CASSANRGLAYEQYF,TGTGCCAGCAGCGCAAACAGGGGACTTGCCTACGAGCAGTACTTC
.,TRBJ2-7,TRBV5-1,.,CASSLDIASLAYEQYF,TGCGCCAGCAGCTTGGATATCGCCAGTTTAGCCTACGAGCAGTACTTC
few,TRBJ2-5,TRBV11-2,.,CASSLNEAVVKTQYF,TGTGCCAGCAGTTTGAACGAGGCGGTGGTCAAGACCCAGTACTTC
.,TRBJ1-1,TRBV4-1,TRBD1,CASSQDDAGGSSFF,TGCGCCAGCAGCCAAGATGACGCAGGGGGCTCGTCTTTCTTT
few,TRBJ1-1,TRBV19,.,CASSIGQKNTEAFF,TGTGCCAGTAGTATAGGACAGAAGAACACTGAAGCTTTCTTT
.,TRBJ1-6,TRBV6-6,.,CASSYTRGSPLHF,TGTGCCAGCAGTTACACACGCGGGTCACCCCTCCACTTT
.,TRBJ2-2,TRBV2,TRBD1,CASSDTRGRTGELFF,TGTGCCAGCAGTGACACCAGGGGGCGCACCGGGGAGCTGTTTTTT
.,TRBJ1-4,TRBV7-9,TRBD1,CASSLSGTGNEKLFF,TGTGCCAGCAGCTTATCCGGGACAGGGAATGAAAAACTGTTTTTT
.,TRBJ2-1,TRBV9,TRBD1,CASSPRLGGAYNEQFF,TGTGCCAGCAGCCCCCGGCTAGGGGGCGCCTACAATGAGCAGTTCTTC
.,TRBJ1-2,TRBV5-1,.,CASSSRVDYGYTF,TGCGCCAGCAGCTCAAGGGTTGACTATGGCTACACCTTC
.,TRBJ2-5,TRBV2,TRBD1,CASSEGQGRETQYF,TGTGCCAGCAGTGAGGGACAGGGAAGAGAGACCCAGTACTTC
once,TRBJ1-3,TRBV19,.,CASSIDSGSSGNTIYF,TGTGCCAGTAGTATAGATTCGGGGAGCTCTGGAAACACCATATATTTT
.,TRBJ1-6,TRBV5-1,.,CASSLELWGYNSPLHF,TGCGCCAGCAGCTTGGAGTTGTGGGGATATAATTCACCCCTCCACTTT
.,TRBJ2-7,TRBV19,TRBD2,CASSKVASGIGYEQYF,TGTGCCAGTAGCAAAGTTGCCAGCGGGATCGGTTACGAGCAGTACTTC
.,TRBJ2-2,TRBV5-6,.,CASSPGTGELFF,TGTGCCAGCAGCCCGGGGACCGGGGAGCTGTTTTTT
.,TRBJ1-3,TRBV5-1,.,CASSLGGQRGSGNTIYF,TGCGCCAGCAGCTTGGGGGGGCAAAGAGGTTCTGGAAACACCATATATTTT
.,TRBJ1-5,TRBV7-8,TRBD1,CASSQQEDRDDQPQHF,TGTGCCAGCAGCCAACAGGAGGACAGGGACGACCAGCCCCAGCATTTT
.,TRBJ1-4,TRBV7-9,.,CASSSPRTANEKLFF,TGTGCCAGCAGCTCGCCCCGGACGGCTAATGAAAAACTGTTTTTT
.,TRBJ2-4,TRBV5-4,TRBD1,CASSPGQDQNIQYF,TGTGCCAGCAGCCCGGGACAGGACCAAAACATTCAGTACTTC
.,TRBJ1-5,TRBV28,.,CASSPFQGSNQPQHF,TGTGCCAGCAGTCCGTTTCAGGGAAGCAATCAGCCCCAGCATTTT
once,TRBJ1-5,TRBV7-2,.,CASSLDGGPQHF,TGTGCCAGCAGCTTAGACGGGGGGCCCCAGCATTTT